The clone carrying this T cell receptor (beta chain) was detected many times. Its matching antigen is unknown. Time point meaning: pre-sensitization, week 0. Treatment reported: therapeutic diphenylcyclopropenone sensitization with weekly scalp DPC. Samples of blood were obtained prior to the application of each patch test. From germline, CDR1 is MNHEY and CDR2 SVGEGT. Losses at the gene ends were 5 bases for V and 1 base for J; bases not matched to a gene: 10. This CDR3 has 17 residues. This sample stems from a study of human T cells and chemical hapten exposure. Regarding the study as a whole: TCRs above 1 in 1000 frequency stayed constant with DPC sensitization. Compared to controls, expanded TCRs made significantly more large clusters of similar CDR3s.

MiXCR, applied by TCRdb to the RACE reads, yields one record per CDR3 protein. This sample has about 270,000 distinct CDR3 sequences; just under 8% occur once, and the top ten carry roughly 1.2%. The chain recombines TRBV6-2 or TRBV6-3 with TRBJ2-3; the match to TRBD2 covers 9 bases. The specimen was whole blood, collected in connection with sensitization to the hapten diphenylcyclopropenone (DPC). This receptor was identified in a man aged 18 to 30 with alopecia areata. Some clones in this sample may be carry-over from other donors' samples. CDR3 loop: CASSNRFKRGGTDTQYF. The CDR3 DNA reads as TGTGCCAGCAGTAACCGCTTCAAGCGGGGGGGCACAGATACGCAGTATTTT.